This T cell receptor (beta chain) originates from a study of CD8 T cells in Susac syndrome. Study-level points and caveats: That the number of individuals in its TCR sequencing and HLA analysis was relatively small was acknowledged by the study.

With respect to this clonotype: Its target is unknown.

Trimming shortened V by 0 bases and J by 7 bases, and 10 bases separated the two germline ends. CDR1 and CDR2 (germline): MGHRA, YSYEKL. The CDR3 is 14 residues long. The RNA, about 0.45 to 1 ug, was put through reverse transcription using random hexamers. TCRdb ran MiXCR on the immunoSEQ multiplex PCR reads and lists one entry per CDR3 protein. The profile shows around 62,000 distinct CDR3 sequences, around 90% of them singletons. The chain uses TRBV4-1 and TRBJ2-4; D gene ambiguous. The TCR originated in a human donor in good health. Specimen: CD8+ T cells from PBMCs. Written as DNA, the CDR3 is TGCGCCAGCAGCCAAGAGGGGTGGGCGAACATTCAGTACTTC. It translates to CASSQEGWANIQYF.